This is a list of T cell receptor beta chains from one sample in a study of T cell responses to AZD1222 COVID-19 vaccine. The protocol was immunoSEQ multiplex PCR, while the TCRdb copy is restricted to in-frame clones and leaves out a portion. The sample consists of 90,000 to 140,000 clones, roughly 82% of them appearing once. The sequencing used peripheral blood, collected on day 0 of AZD1222 vaccination. All receptors come from an adult in good health. The CDR3 runs from the conserved cysteine through the conserved F or W. D genes are given only for firm matches. The listing skips clone size in some rows; elsewhere it reads once, few, many or a size class.

V: TRBV18
J: TRBJ2-7
size: -
length: 15
D: TRBD2
CDR3: CASSPGGGSTYEQYF
DNA: TGTGCCAGCTCACCGGGCGGGGGGTCCACGTACGAGCAGTACTTC

V: TRBV4-1
J: TRBJ2-7
size: -
length: 14
D: -
CDR3: CASSQGPGVYEQYF
DNA: TGCGCCAGCAGCCAAGGGCCAGGAGTCTACGAGCAGTACTTC

V: TRBV27
J: TRBJ2-7
size: -
length: 15
D: -
CDR3: CASSLSGGDPYEQYF
DNA: TGTGCCAGCAGTTTATCTGGCGGGGACCCCTACGAGCAGTACTTC

V: TRBV24-1
J: TRBJ1-5
size: -
length: 13
D: -
CDR3: CATSATGNQPQHF
DNA: TGTGCCACCAGTGCTACAGGGAATCAGCCCCAGCATTTT

V: TRBV19
J: TRBJ2-3
size: -
length: 15
D: TRBD2
CDR3: CASSSSGGAVDTQYF
DNA: TGTGCCAGTAGTTCCAGCGGGGGGGCGGTAGATACGCAGTATTTT

V: TRBV11-2
J: TRBJ2-7
size: -
length: 12
D: TRBD2
CDR3: CASSFLAGEQYF
DNA: TGTGCCAGCAGCTTCCTAGCGGGCGAGCAGTACTTC

V: TRBV19
J: TRBJ1-2
size: few
length: 13
D: TRBD1
CDR3: CASSTVRGQGYTF
DNA: TGTGCCAGTAGTACAGTCAGGGGACAGGGCTACACCTTC

V: TRBV20-1
J: TRBJ1-4
size: -
length: 11
D: -
CDR3: CSARSGEKLFF
DNA: TGCAGTGCTAGGTCTGGGGAAAAACTGTTTTTT

V: TRBV4-2
J: TRBJ2-7
size: few
length: 15
D: -
CDR3: CASSHPGSASYEQYF
DNA: TGTGCCAGCAGCCATCCAGGGTCAGCATCCTACGAGCAGTACTTC

V: TRBV29-1
J: TRBJ1-1
size: -
length: 11
D: -
CDR3: CSGGTSTEAFF
DNA: TGCAGCGGGGGGACAAGCACTGAAGCTTTCTTT

V: TRBV7-3
J: TRBJ2-1
size: -
length: 12
D: -
CDR3: CASSATQGYKFF
DNA: TGTGCCAGCAGCGCAACTCAGGGATATAAGTTCTTC

V: TRBV7-9
J: TRBJ1-1
size: -
length: 14
D: -
CDR3: CASSLEGPHTEAFF
DNA: TGTGCCAGCAGCTTAGAGGGGCCGCACACTGAAGCTTTCTTT

V: TRBV6-2/TRBV6-3
J: TRBJ1-5
size: -
length: 15
D: TRBD1
CDR3: CASSLEGGQGQPQHF
DNA: TGTGCCAGCAGTTTGGAAGGGGGACAGGGACAGCCCCAGCATTTT

V: TRBV6-1
J: TRBJ2-3
size: -
length: 17
D: -
CDR3: CASSVGLDKALTDTQYF
DNA: TGTGCCAGCAGTGTAGGGCTTGACAAGGCCCTCACAGATACGCAGTATTTT

V: TRBV7-9
J: TRBJ2-4
size: -
length: 17
D: -
CDR3: CASSPPSGELAKNIQYF
DNA: TGTGCCAGCAGCCCCCCCAGTGGGGAACTAGCCAAAAACATTCAGTACTTC

V: TRBV19
J: TRBJ1-3
size: -
length: 15
D: -
CDR3: CASSTLLTTGNTIYF
DNA: TGTGCCAGTAGTACCCTACTCACGACTGGAAACACCATATATTTT

V: TRBV11-3
J: TRBJ2-7
size: -
length: 12
D: -
CDR3: CASSSDNYEQYF
DNA: TGTGCCAGCAGTTCAGATAACTACGAGCAGTACTTC

V: TRBV10-1
J: TRBJ2-1
size: -
length: 14
D: -
CDR3: CASSDSARVNEQFF
DNA: TGCGCCAGCAGTGATAGCGCCAGGGTGAATGAGCAGTTCTTC

V: TRBV7-9
J: TRBJ1-2
size: -
length: 15
D: -
CDR3: CASSLGGPPNYGYTF
DNA: TGTGCCAGCAGCCTCGGGGGACCTCCTAACTATGGCTACACCTTC

V: TRBV5-4
J: TRBJ1-1
size: -
length: 15
D: -
CDR3: CASSLYTGSNTEAFF
DNA: TGTGCCAGCAGCTTGTATACAGGGTCGAACACTGAAGCTTTCTTT

V: TRBV5-1
J: TRBJ2-7
size: -
length: 17
D: TRBD2
CDR3: CASTYTSGGANLGEQYF
DNA: TGCGCCAGCACCTACACTAGCGGGGGGGCTAATTTGGGCGAGCAGTACTTC

V: TRBV6-2/TRBV6-3
J: TRBJ1-2
size: few
length: 15
D: -
CDR3: CASSYVARRSYGYTF
DNA: TGTGCCAGCAGTTACGTGGCAAGAAGGTCCTATGGCTACACCTTC

V: TRBV10-3
J: TRBJ2-2
size: -
length: 14
D: -
CDR3: CAINRGINTGELFF
DNA: TGTGCCATCAATCGGGGGATAAACACCGGGGAGCTGTTTTTT

V: TRBV6-9
J: TRBJ1-3
size: few
length: 10
D: -
CDR3: CAGSGNTIYF
DNA: TGTGCCGGATCTGGAAACACCATATATTTT

V: TRBV7-2
J: TRBJ2-1
size: -
length: 13
D: -
CDR3: CASSSHYGNEQFF
DNA: TGTGCCAGCAGCTCCCATTACGGTAATGAGCAGTTCTTC

V: TRBV18
J: TRBJ1-6
size: -
length: 16
D: TRBD1
CDR3: CASSNDRGPTNSPLHF
DNA: TGTGCCAGCTCGAATGACAGGGGGCCGACTAATTCACCCCTCCACTTT

V: TRBV9
J: TRBJ2-5
size: -
length: 13
D: -
CDR3: CASSLQSGETQYF
DNA: TGTGCCAGCAGCCTTCAGTCGGGTGAGACCCAGTACTTC

V: TRBV5-5
J: TRBJ2-3
size: -
length: 17
D: TRBD2
CDR3: CASSSLAGGLNRDTQYF
DNA: TGTGCCAGCAGCTCACTAGCGGGGGGGCTAAATAGAGATACGCAGTATTTT

V: TRBV19
J: TRBJ1-3
size: -
length: 15
D: -
CDR3: CASSPDRFSGNTIYF
DNA: TGTGCCAGTAGTCCGGACAGATTCTCTGGAAACACCATATATTTT

V: TRBV7-6
J: TRBJ1-1
size: -
length: 19
D: -
CDR3: CASSLRSGVGGGGRSEAFF
DNA: TGTGCCAGCAGCTTACGGAGTGGAGTCGGGGGCGGAGGGAGGTCTGAAGCTTTCTTT

V: TRBV30
J: TRBJ1-1
size: few
length: 15
D: -
CDR3: CAWRRTGFVNTEAFF
DNA: TGTGCCTGGAGGCGGACGGGATTTGTGAACACTGAAGCTTTCTTT

V: TRBV6-2/TRBV6-3
J: TRBJ2-1
size: few
length: 16
D: TRBD1
CDR3: CASSYIPDRVYNEQFF
DNA: TGTGCCAGCAGTTACATCCCGGACAGGGTTTACAATGAGCAGTTCTTC

V: TRBV18
J: TRBJ1-1
size: -
length: 13
D: TRBD1
CDR3: CASSPDRASGAFF
DNA: TGTGCCAGCTCACCAGACAGGGCCTCTGGGGCTTTCTTT

V: TRBV5-1
J: TRBJ1-4
size: -
length: 19
D: -
CDR3: CASSFSDRTPGATNEKLFF
DNA: TGCGCCAGCAGCTTCAGTGACAGGACGCCGGGAGCAACTAATGAAAAACTGTTTTTT

V: TRBV19
J: TRBJ2-7
size: few
length: 14
D: TRBD2
CDR3: CASSISGGAAVQYF
DNA: TGTGCCAGTAGTATTAGCGGGGGGGCTGCCGTGCAGTACTTC

V: TRBV23-1
J: TRBJ1-2
size: -
length: 14
D: -
CDR3: CARMTSPYLDGYTF
DNA: TGCGCCAGAATGACATCTCCCTATTTGGATGGCTACACCTTC

V: TRBV9
J: TRBJ2-1
size: -
length: 14
D: -
CDR3: CASSVGRNYNEQFF
DNA: TGTGCCAGCAGCGTAGGGAGAAACTACAATGAGCAGTTCTTC

V: TRBV19
J: TRBJ2-2
size: -
length: 14
D: -
CDR3: CASSVRTNTGELFF
DNA: TGTGCCAGTAGTGTCAGGACGAACACCGGGGAGCTGTTTTTT

V: TRBV2
J: TRBJ1-2
size: few
length: 14
D: -
CDR3: CASSVSRANYGYTF
DNA: TGTGCCAGCAGTGTCTCCAGGGCTAACTATGGCTACACCTTC

V: TRBV7-9
J: TRBJ1-1
size: once
length: 13
D: -
CDR3: CASSLVGWAEAFF
DNA: TGTGCCAGCAGCTTAGTTGGGTGGGCAGAGGCTTTCTTT

V: TRBV7-9
J: TRBJ2-5
size: -
length: 15
D: TRBD2
CDR3: CASSLVAGGKETQYF
DNA: TGTGCCAGCAGCCTAGTAGCGGGGGGGAAAGAGACCCAGTACTTC

V: TRBV5-4
J: TRBJ1-4
size: -
length: 14
D: -
CDR3: CASSKKGSLEKLFF
DNA: TGTGCCAGCAGTAAGAAGGGCTCTCTGGAAAAACTGTTTTTT

V: TRBV2
J: TRBJ1-6
size: few
length: 12
D: -
CDR3: CARGVGDSPLHF
DNA: TGTGCCAGAGGAGTAGGGGATTCACCCCTCCACTTT

V: TRBV6-5
J: TRBJ2-7
size: -
length: 13
D: -
CDR3: CASRYGRGSEQYF
DNA: TGTGCCAGCAGATATGGCAGGGGTTCGGAGCAGTACTTC

V: TRBV4-1
J: TRBJ2-1
size: -
length: 16
D: TRBD2
CDR3: CASSQVERGGLHEQFF
DNA: TGCGCCAGCAGCCAAGTAGAGCGGGGGGGCCTTCATGAGCAGTTCTTC

V: TRBV5-1
J: TRBJ1-2
size: -
length: 14
D: TRBD1
CDR3: CASSSRQGKHGYTF
DNA: TGCGCCAGCAGCTCTCGACAGGGTAAACATGGCTACACCTTC

V: TRBV4-3
J: TRBJ1-3
size: few
length: 14
D: -
CDR3: CASSQDAAGNTIYF
DNA: TGCGCCAGCAGCCAAGATGCCGCTGGAAACACCATATATTTT

V: TRBV7-2
J: TRBJ2-7
size: -
length: 14
D: -
CDR3: CASSVTPEVYEQYF
DNA: TGTGCCAGCAGTGTAACGCCGGAGGTCTACGAGCAGTACTTC

V: TRBV29-1
J: TRBJ2-7
size: -
length: 10
D: -
CDR3: CSVLSYEQYF
DNA: TGCAGCGTACTATCTTACGAGCAGTACTTC

V: TRBV5-4
J: TRBJ2-1
size: few
length: 16
D: -
CDR3: CASSLRRGSTYNEQFF
DNA: TGTGCCAGCAGCTTGAGGCGGGGTAGCACCTACAATGAGCAGTTCTTC